The clone carrying this TCR beta chain has ten or more counts. No antigen is known for it. Germline values: CDR1 SNHLY, CDR2 FYNNEI. V was clipped by 3 bases and J by 2 bases, with 14 bases between them. There are 16 residues in the CDR3. RNA transcripts provided the source from which TCR beta CDR3 regions were amplified. The study used the HTBI primer set for a first-round RT-PCR of the TCR CDR3. TCRdb ran MiXCR on the multiplex PCR reads and lists one entry per CDR3 protein. The table shows hundreds of thousands of distinct CDR3 sequences, with 12% to 15% occurring only once. Clinicians diagnosed patients from clinical symptoms, serum thyroxine and TRAb, thyroid ultrasound and orbital computed tomography. This entry is derived from a study of T cells in Graves' hyperthyroidism and ophthalmopathy. Points from the study as a whole: Most expanded thyroid clonotypes above 0.001 recurred in blood.

Sequencing was performed on blood. The chain couples TRBV2 to TRBJ1-5, with D uncertain. This receptor was identified in a woman between 40 and 55 years old with Graves' hyperthyroidism. For the CDR3, the DNA is TGTGCCAGCAGTGATAGTTCCGGCTATGGCAATCAGCCCCAGCATTTT. As protein: CASSDSSGYGNQPQHF.